The 7 T cell receptor beta chains listed next were all sequenced from one sample in a study of blood T cell repertoires in COVID-19. TCRdb's copy holds only in-frame clones and misses some; the assay was immunoSEQ multiplex PCR. The sample yields over 250,000 clones, roughly 88% seen once. The sequenced sample consisted of PBMCs or T cells enriched from blood (not recorded which). The origin of the receptors is a woman in her twenties or thirties who had recovered from COVID-19.

This chain uses TRBV6-5 with TRBJ1-2, with TRBD1 matching 10 bases. Germline trimming cut 0 bases from V and 5 bases from J; bases unmatched to any gene: 3. This CDR3 has 15 residues. In germline, CDR1 is MNHEY, CDR2 SVGAGI. The CDR3 DNA follows: TGTGCCAGCAGTTACTCCGGGACAGGGGTATATGGCTACACCTTC. It specifies CASSYSGTGVYGYTF.

This chain links TRBV11-3 with TRBJ1-1, with 12 bases aligning to TRBD1. Germline trimming cut 1 base from V and 1 base from J; bases unmatched to any gene: 7. The CDR3 is 18 residues long. The germline gives CDR1 SGHNT, CDR2 YENEEA. This chain's CDR3 is CASSLGVGTGGPNTEAFF. The CDR3 DNA reads TGTGCCAGCAGCTTAGGAGTCGGGACAGGGGGCCCGAACACTGAAGCTTTCTTT.

The genes are TRBV7-2 and TRBJ1-5; D is perhaps TRBD1 (5 bases). Deletions cut 1 base from V and 4 bases from J, with 17 bases between. CDR3 length: 17 amino acids. In germline, CDR1 is SGHTA, CDR2 FQGNSA. CDR3: CASSLGRGMRYNQPQHF. In DNA, the CDR3 is TGTGCCAGCAGCTTAGGTCGGGGGATGAGGTATAATCAGCCCCAGCATTTT.

CDR3: CASSLPPGYPDTQYF. The CDR3 coding sequence is TGTGCCAGCAGTTTACCCCCCGGGTATCCAGATACGCAGTATTTT. This sequence joins TRBV27 and TRBJ2-3; D gene unclear. CDR3 length: 15 residues. Germline CDR1 is MNHEY and CDR2 is SMNVEV (reference sequence). The ends were cut back, 2 bases at V and 4 bases at J, with 13 bases in the middle.

The chain combines TRBV4-3 with TRBJ2-3, with 14 positions matching TRBD2. Germline V gene sequence: CDR1 LGHNA, CDR2 YSLEER. The CDR3 length is 17 residues. The trim removed 4 bases at V and 6 bases at J, leaving 9 bases unmatched. CDR3: CASSRGLAGGRVDTQYF. CDR3 coding DNA: TGCGCCAGCAGCCGCGGACTAGCGGGGGGCCGGGTTGATACGCAGTATTTT.

V and J are TRBV4-1 and TRBJ1-4; no firm D call. The CDR3 length is 16 residues. The V end lost 2 bases, the J end lost 0 bases, and 10 bases lay between the germline ends. CDR1 MGHRA and CDR2 YSYEKL come from the germline V gene. The chain's CDR3 is CASSQQWAATNEKLFF. DNA for the CDR3: TGCGCCAGCAGCCAACAGTGGGCCGCAACTAATGAAAAACTGTTTTTT.

This rearrangement joins TRBV28 to TRBJ1-5; D is undetermined. CDR1 and CDR2 from the germline V gene are MDHEN and SYDVKM. This CDR3 comprises 15 residues. V dropped 5 bases and J dropped 0 bases, with 11 bases sitting between them. The CDR3 bases are TGTGCCAGCAGTCCCCTCCTATATAGCAATCAGCCCCAGCATTTT. This codes for CASSPLLYSNQPQHF.